This is a list of T cell receptor beta chains from one sample in a study of T cell responses to AZD1222 COVID-19 vaccine. This table comes from immunoSEQ multiplex PCR, and its TCRdb copy is limited to in-frame clones, with some not included. In the table there are more than 85,000 clones, more than 75% of which are singletons. The specimen was peripheral blood, collected 28 days after the second AZD1222 dose. These TCRs come from an adult who received the AZD1222 COVID-19 vaccine. CDR3s include the opening cysteine and the closing phenylalanine or tryptophan. The D gene is left open where the match is weak. Not all rows give a size; the values are once, few, many and, for expanded clones, a class.

d_call	clone_size	v_call	j_call	cdr3_aa	cdr3_nt
-	-	TRBV25-1	TRBJ1-5	CASRDSLTGPQHF	TGTGCCAGCAGGGACAGTCTGACGGGGCCCCAGCATTTT
-	-	TRBV9	TRBJ2-2	CASSVRLAGELFF	TGTGCCAGCAGCGTACGGCTTGCCGGGGAGCTGTTTTTT
TRBD2	-	TRBV7-6	TRBJ2-3	CASSFGLAGARTDTQYF	TGTGCCAGCAGCTTCGGACTAGCGGGGGCCCGCACAGATACGCAGTATTTT
-	-	TRBV28	TRBJ1-1	CASSLQRDTEAFF	TGTGCCAGCAGCCTACAGAGGGACACTGAAGCTTTCTTT
-	-	TRBV20-1	TRBJ1-1	CSASPQVLYTEAFF	TGCAGTGCTAGTCCCCAGGTCCTTTACACTGAAGCTTTCTTT
-	-	TRBV19	TRBJ1-2	CASMEGSKGYTF	TGTGCCAGTATGGAGGGATCGAAAGGCTACACCTTC
TRBD1	-	TRBV12-5	TRBJ2-2	CASGLYPGTGLNTGELFF	TGTGCTAGTGGTTTGTACCCAGGGACAGGGCTGAACACCGGGGAGCTGTTTTTT
-	-	TRBV12-3/TRBV12-4	TRBJ1-2	CASSPTPGLGYTF	TGTGCCAGCAGTCCGACCCCGGGACTTGGCTACACCTTC
-	few	TRBV7-5	TRBJ2-3	CARSGSRGGVDTQYF	TGTGCCAGAAGCGGGAGCCGGGGGGGGGTGGATACGCAGTATTTT
TRBD2	-	TRBV29-1	TRBJ2-3	CSVDSSGGADTQYF	TGCAGCGTTGATTCCAGCGGGGGGGCAGATACGCAGTATTTT
-	few	TRBV9	TRBJ1-2	CASSVGDQGNDGYTF	TGTGCCAGCAGCGTAGGGGACCAGGGTAACGATGGCTACACCTTC
-	-	TRBV24-1	TRBJ2-1	CATSDRSPRGQFF	TGTGCCACCAGTGATCGATCTCCCAGGGGGCAGTTCTTC
-	-	TRBV4-1	TRBJ1-1	CASSQDLGVYTEAFF	TGCGCCAGCAGCCAAGATCTAGGAGTATACACTGAAGCTTTCTTT
TRBD2	-	TRBV19	TRBJ2-2	CAGNSGRALTGELFF	TGTGCCGGAAATAGCGGGAGGGCCCTCACCGGGGAGCTGTTTTTT
-	-	TRBV5-1	TRBJ2-7	CASSWRSGEQYF	TGCGCCAGCAGCTGGAGATCGGGCGAGCAGTACTTC
TRBD1	-	TRBV4-3	TRBJ2-7	CASSQEDRGGEQYF	TGCGCCAGCAGCCAAGAAGACAGGGGTGGGGAGCAGTACTTC
TRBD1	-	TRBV5-8	TRBJ1-1	CASSLDRGGTEAFF	TGTGCCAGCAGCCTAGACAGGGGAGGCACTGAAGCTTTCTTT
-	-	TRBV9	TRBJ2-3	CASSSQGGIETDTQYF	TGTGCCAGCAGCTCACAGGGGGGGATCGAGACAGATACGCAGTATTTT
TRBD2	-	TRBV19	TRBJ2-2	CASSRGLAGGQNTGELFF	TGTGCCAGTAGCCGTGGGCTAGCGGGGGGCCAAAACACCGGGGAGCTGTTTTTT
TRBD2	-	TRBV24-1	TRBJ2-1	CATSDPRTSGLSSYNEQFF	TGTGCCACCAGTGACCCCCGGACTAGCGGGCTATCCTCCTACAATGAGCAGTTCTTC
TRBD1	-	TRBV3-1/TRBV3-2	TRBJ2-7	CASRGDRGPEQYF	TGTGCCAGCCGCGGGGACAGGGGTCCCGAGCAGTACTTC
TRBD1	-	TRBV7-9	TRBJ1-1	CASSLHFLGQPNTEAFF	TGTGCCAGCAGCTTACATTTTCTGGGACAGCCGAACACTGAAGCTTTCTTT
-	few	TRBV30	TRBJ2-3	CALKGRGDTQYF	TGTGCCTTAAAGGGCAGGGGAGATACGCAGTATTTT
-	-	TRBV4-3	TRBJ1-1	CASSQRASNTEAFF	TGCGCCAGCAGCCAACGCGCAAGCAACACTGAAGCTTTCTTT
TRBD1	few	TRBV4-1	TRBJ1-1	CASRGQLKNTEAFF	TGCGCCAGCAGGGGACAGCTTAAGAACACTGAAGCTTTCTTT
-	-	TRBV2	TRBJ2-1	CATRAGNNEQFF	TGTGCCACCCGGGCTGGGAACAATGAGCAGTTCTTC
-	-	TRBV7-9	TRBJ1-1	CASSSGGGNTEAFF	TGTGCCAGCAGCTCGGGAGGGGGTAACACTGAAGCTTTCTTT
-	-	TRBV7-2	TRBJ1-6	CASSLNNSPLHF	TGTGCCAGCAGCCTTAATAATTCACCCCTCCACTTT
-	-	TRBV6-5	TRBJ1-2	CASSYSGRGYTF	TGTGCCAGCAGTTACTCGGGTCGTGGCTACACCTTC
-	-	TRBV7-2	TRBJ1-1	CASSLPLQSGTLNTEAFF	TGTGCCAGCAGCTTACCCTTACAATCCGGGACATTGAACACTGAAGCTTTCTTT